This TCR beta chain derives from a study of T cells in Graves' hyperthyroidism and ophthalmopathy. Authors of the study amplified TCR beta CDR3 regions from RNA transcripts. In the first-round RT-PCR of the TCR CDR3, the HTBI primer set was used. TCRdb redid the calling of the multiplex PCR reads with MiXCR, one entry per CDR3 protein. The sample has 550,000 to 650,000 distinct CDR3 sequences; about 14% are singletons. General study results and limits: Model predictions of ophthalmopathy came a median around 6.5 months before onset. Among thyroid clonotypes expanded above 0.001, most also appeared in blood.

Trimming took 5 bases from V and 7 from J; bases not matched to a gene: 11. CDR3 size: 14 residues. Germline V CDR1 and CDR2: SGHRS, YFSETQ. This clonotype showed up just a few times. Antigen: not known. A much larger clone lies one base from this, so it may be a read error. The material sequenced was blood. The chain recombines TRBV5-1 with TRBJ1-1; 7 bases match TRBD1. This receptor was taken from a woman in her twenties or thirties with Graves' hyperthyroidism that later progressed to Graves' ophthalmopathy. CDR3 in amino acids: CASRLRQGAIEAFF. CDR3 in DNA: TGCGCCAGCAGACTAAGACAGGGTGCGATTGAAGCTTTCTTT.